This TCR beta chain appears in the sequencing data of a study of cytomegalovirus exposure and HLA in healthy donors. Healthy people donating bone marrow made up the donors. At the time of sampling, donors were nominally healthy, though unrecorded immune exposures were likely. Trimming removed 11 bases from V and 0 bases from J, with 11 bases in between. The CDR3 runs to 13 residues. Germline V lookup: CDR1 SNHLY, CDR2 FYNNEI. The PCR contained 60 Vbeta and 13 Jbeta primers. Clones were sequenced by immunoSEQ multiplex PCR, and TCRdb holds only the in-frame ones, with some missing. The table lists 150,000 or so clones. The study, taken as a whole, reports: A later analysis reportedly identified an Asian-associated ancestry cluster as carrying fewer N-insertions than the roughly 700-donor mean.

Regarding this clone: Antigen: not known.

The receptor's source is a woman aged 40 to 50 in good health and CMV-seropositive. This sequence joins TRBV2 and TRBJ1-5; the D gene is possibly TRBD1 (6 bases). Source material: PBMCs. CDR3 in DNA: TGTGCCGGCGGGGGGCCTAGCAATCAGCCCCAGCATTTT. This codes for CAGGGPSNQPQHF.